What follows are 22 T cell receptor beta chains derived from one specimen sequenced in a study of identical twins. TCRdb ran MiXCR on the 5' RACE reads and lists one entry per CDR3 protein. Here the sample spans 640,000 or so distinct CDR3 sequences, 5.5% to 7.5% being singletons. The specimen was naive T cells sorted from blood. The receptors stem from a man younger than 30 in good health.

This clonotype was seen a few times. This rearrangement joins TRBV20-1 to TRBJ1-1, with 7 positions matching TRBD1. The CDR3 is made up of 17 amino acids. CDR1 and CDR2 from the germline V gene are DFQATT and SNEGSKA (reference sequence). V was clipped by 0 bases and J by 0 bases; unmatched bases: 10. Written as DNA, the CDR3 is TGCAGTGCTAGAGAGCCAGGGGGTACCAACTTGAACACTGAAGCTTTCTTT. Encoded protein: CSAREPGGTNLNTEAFF.

As for this clonotype: A read error may be the cause here, since a much bigger clone is one base away. Given the absence of the conserved phenylalanine or tryptophan at the CDR3 end, a read error is likely. V and J are TRBV4-2 and TRBJ2-1, with 8 bases aligning to TRBD2. This CDR3 spans 17 amino acids. After removal of 0 bases from V and 5 bases from J, the junction contained 9 bases not matched to a gene. CDR1 and CDR2 (germline): LGHNA, YNFKEQ. This CDR3 is CASSQERGLGSNNEQFS. Written as DNA, the CDR3 is TGTGCCAGCAGCCAAGAGAGGGGACTAGGGTCAAACAATGAGCAGTTCTCC.

This clonotype was observed a few times. V usage is TRBV30 and J usage is TRBJ1-1; the match to TRBD1 covers 7 bases. The germline CDR1 and CDR2 sequences are GTSNPN and SVGIG (reference sequence). The CDR3 runs 14 residues. V was pared by 3 bases and J by 1 base, with 5 bases of the junction left unmatched. CDR3 loop: CAWRRQGGNTEAFF. The CDR3 DNA sequence: TGTGCCTGGAGGAGACAGGGAGGGAACACTGAAGCTTTCTTT.

This clonotype was counted a few times. The chain combines TRBV6-5 with TRBJ2-3, with 10 bases aligning to TRBD2. The germline V gene has CDR1 MNHEY and CDR2 SVGAGI. This CDR3 has 17 residues. The J segment lost 5 bases and the V segment lost 1 base, leaving 9 bases of the junction unmatched. The chain's CDR3 is CASSYLWLAGEKDTQYF. Here the CDR3 DNA reads TGTGCCAGCAGTTACTTATGGCTAGCGGGAGAAAAAGATACGCAGTATTTT.

The table lists this clonotype with a few counts. The genes are TRBV6-2 or TRBV6-3 and TRBJ2-1; 8 positions match TRBD2. After removal of 6 bases from V and 5 bases from J, the junction contained 12 bases not matched to a gene. The CDR3 is made up of 16 amino acids. CDR1 is MNHEY, CDR2 SVGEGT, per germline. CDR3 amino acids: CASSYALAGINNEQFF. For the CDR3, the DNA is TGTGCCAGCAGCTATGCTCTAGCGGGTATCAACAATGAGCAGTTCTTC.

This chain connects TRBV20-1 to TRBJ2-3; 7 bases align to TRBD2. The CDR3 covers 15 residues. CDR1 is DFQATT and CDR2 is SNEGSKA in the germline V gene (reference sequence). Trimming took 6 bases from V and 3 from J; bases not matched to a gene: 12. CDR3 sequence: CSASLWRELTDTQYF. The CDR3 DNA is TGCAGTGCCAGCCTCTGGCGGGAGTTGACAGATACGCAGTATTTT.

This clonotype has a count of ten or more. This chain links TRBV20-1 with TRBJ2-7, with 9 bases that match TRBD2. Germline CDR1 DFQATT, CDR2 SNEGSKA (reference sequence). The CDR3 length is 13 residues. V was pared by 2 bases and J by 5 bases, with 4 bases of the junction left unmatched. CDR3 coding DNA: TGCAGTGCTAGAAATAGCGGGAGTCACGAGCAGTACTTC. This gives the protein CSARNSGSHEQYF.

There are a few counts of this clonotype. V gene TRBV7-9 combines with J gene TRBJ2-4; D is uncertain. The germline V and J ends were trimmed by 6 bases and 1 base, with 10 bases remaining between them. Germline values: CDR1 SEHNR, CDR2 FQNEAQ (reference sequence). The CDR3 spans 14 residues. The chain's CDR3 is CASSEVSAKNIQYF. CDR3 DNA: TGTGCCAGCAGTGAAGTTTCGGCCAAAAACATTCAGTACTTC.

The chain recombines TRBV30 with TRBJ1-3; a possible D gene is TRBD1 (6 bases). The germline V gene has CDR1 GTSNPN and CDR2 SVGIG (reference sequence). CDR3 size: 19 residues. Trimming took 2 bases from V and 0 from J, leaving 23 bases between them. CDR3 sequence: CAWSRLVTGDKFSGNTIYF. The CDR3 coding sequence is TGTGCCTGGAGTAGACTGGTGACAGGTGACAAATTCTCTGGAAACACCATATATTTT.

This clonotype was counted at least ten times. The rearrangement uses TRBV4-1 and TRBJ2-3; no definite D call. Trimming took 0 bases from V and 2 from J, leaving 12 bases between them. Per germline, CDR1 MGHRA and CDR2 YSYEKL. CDR3 length: 16 amino acids. CDR3 DNA: TGCGCCAGCAGCCAAGATGAAAGAAGGACCACAGATACGCAGTATTTT. Its protein is CASSQDERRTTDTQYF.

The table lists this clonotype with many counts. V usage is TRBV27 and J usage is TRBJ2-7; 10 bases match TRBD2. Germline loops: CDR1 MNHEY, CDR2 SMNVEV (reference sequence). There are 14 residues in the CDR3. The V gene end was trimmed by 6 bases and the J gene end by 5 bases; junction bases not matched to a gene: 7. The CDR3 nucleotides are TGTGCCAGCAGACCCCTAGCGGGAGTCAACGAGCAGTACTTC. This gives the protein CASRPLAGVNEQYF.

This clonotype was detected ten times or more. The chain employs TRBV29-1 and TRBJ2-1; maybe TRBD1 (5 bases). V lost 4 bases and J 1 base, leaving 14 bases between the germline ends. The CDR3 extends over 15 amino acids. Germline values: CDR1 SQVTM, CDR2 ANQGSEA. In nucleotides, the CDR3 is TGCAGCGTTGGGGGCTTAGCCAATTCCTACAATGAGCAGTTCTTC. Translation: CSVGGLANSYNEQFF.

This clonotype was recorded a few times. The chain combines TRBV3-1 with TRBJ2-1, with D unresolved. Germline loops: CDR1 LGHDT, CDR2 YNNKEL (reference sequence). Trimming stripped 4 bases from V and 3 bases from J, with 4 bases between. The CDR3 has 12 amino acids. CDR3 amino acids: CASSRNYNEQFF. In DNA, the CDR3 is TGTGCCAGCAGCCGTAACTACAATGAGCAGTTCTTC.

The chain combines TRBV5-5 with TRBJ2-1, with D perhaps being TRBD1 or TRBD2 (6 bases each). The germline CDR1 and CDR2 sequences are SGHKS and YYEKEE (reference sequence). V lost 6 bases and J lost 8, with 21 bases in between. This CDR3 region has 15 residues. The CDR3 sequence is CASIPGARETDEQFF. The CDR3 coding sequence is TGTGCCAGCATTCCGGGGGCTAGGGAGACGGATGAGCAGTTCTTC.

The sample holds many counts of this clonotype. The chain carries TRBV2 and TRBJ1-2, with D possibly being TRBD1 (6 bases). Germline assignment: CDR1 SNHLY and CDR2 FYNNEI. This CDR3 has 14 residues. V was pared by 1 base and J by 8 bases, with 14 bases between. This CDR3 reads CASSEVNREGGYTF. CDR3 coding DNA: TGTGCCAGCAGTGAAGTTAACAGGGAAGGGGGCTACACCTTC.

This clonotype came up a few times. The chain links TRBV28 to TRBJ2-7; TRBD1 agrees at 9 bases. Per germline, CDR1 MDHEN and CDR2 SYDVKM. J was trimmed by 3 bases and V by 6 bases; bases with no gene match: 6. The CDR3 is made up of 14 amino acids. CDR3 protein: CASSPQDRGYEQYF. For the CDR3, the DNA is TGTGCCAGCAGCCCACAGGACAGGGGCTACGAGCAGTACTTC. Complete variable domain (other parts from reference TRBV28 and TRBJ2-7): DVKVTQSSRYLVKRTGEKVFLECVQDMDHENMFWYRQDPGLGLRLIYFSYDVKMKEKGDIPEGYSVSREKKERFSLILESASTNQTSMYLCASSPQDRGYEQYFGPGTRLTVT.

The CDR3 region is CASSKGARTTTSGRPSSYEQYV. The DNA for the CDR3 is TGTGCCAGCAGCAAAGGAGCCAGGACAACGACTAGCGGGAGGCCGAGCTCCTACGAGCAGTACGTC. J is TRBJ2-7 and V is TRBV21-1; TRBD2, as called in the table, went unchecked against the DNA. TRBV21-1 is deemed a pseudogene. The CDR3 runs 22 residues.

The table lists this clonotype with a few counts. The chain is built from TRBV27 and TRBJ2-5; D possibly corresponds to TRBD2 (5 bases). With 6 bases removed from V and 2 bases from J, the gap between germline ends came to 13 bases. CDR1 is MNHEY and CDR2 is SMNVEV in the germline V gene (reference sequence). The CDR3 loop spans 14 amino acids. The chain's CDR3 is CASSKLALQETQYF. CDR3 DNA: TGTGCCAGCAGCAAATTAGCGCTTCAAGAGACCCAGTACTTC.

The chain carries TRBV30 and TRBJ2-1; no clear D gene. V dropped 7 bases and J dropped 10 bases, with 11 bases sitting between them. The length of the CDR3 is 10 residues. Germline CDR1 and CDR2: GTSNPN and SVGIG (reference sequence). The CDR3 nucleotides are TGTGCCTCGCAAAAACAGGAGCAGTTCTTC. This gives the protein CASQKQEQFF.

This clonotype was detected ten times or more. V gene TRBV12-3 or TRBV12-4 combines with J gene TRBJ2-5; TRBD2 matches 10 bases. This CDR3 spans 14 amino acids. The V gene end was trimmed by 6 bases and the J gene end by 3 bases; junction bases not matched to a gene: 4. The DNA of the CDR3 is TGTGCCAGCAGGGTACTAGCGGGAAAAGAGACCCAGTACTTC. Its protein product is CASRVLAGKETQYF.

Only a few counts were recorded for this clonotype. V gene TRBV12-3 or TRBV12-4 combines with J gene TRBJ2-2; TRBD2 is a possible D gene (6 bases). Trimming cost V 6 bases and J 1 base, with 27 bases left between them. The CDR3 is made up of 20 amino acids. In DNA form, the CDR3 reads TGTGCCAGCAGACGACCCCTGAGAGGTGCGGGATTACTGAACACCGGGGAGCTGTTTTTT. Protein: CASRRPLRGAGLLNTGELFF.

This clonotype was recorded many times. V and J are TRBV5-1 and TRBJ1-6; a possible D gene is TRBD1 (5 bases). The CDR3 has 16 amino acids. V shed 10 bases and J shed 4 bases, with 21 bases lying between them. Germline V lookup: CDR1 SGHRS, CDR2 YFSETQ. The CDR3 region has the DNA TGCGCCCCTCATTCCGGGGCCCTTTCTTATAATTCACCCCTCCACTTT. The encoded protein is CAPHSGALSYNSPLHF. The whole variable domain, remainder taken from reference TRBV5-1 and TRBJ1-6, is KAGVTQTPRYLIKTRGQQVTLSCSPISGHRSVSWYQQTPGQGLQFLFEYFSETQRNKGNFPGRFSGRQFSNSRSEMNVSTLELGDSALYLCAPHSGALSYNSPLHFGNGTRLTVT.